This T cell receptor beta chain came from a study of PD-L1 blockade in urothelial cancer. This clone was seen a single time. V lost 5 bases and J 8 bases, leaving 15 bases between the germline ends. The germline V gene has CDR1 MNHEY and CDR2 SVGAGI. The CDR3 is made up of 14 amino acids. Profiled with immunoSEQ multiplex PCR; TCRdb holds only in-frame clones, not every one. The repertoire holds roughly 49,000 clones, with approximately 90% as singletons. The TCR sequence derives from a man aged 60 to 75 with urothelial cancer. This chain links TRBV6-5 with TRBJ1-4; D uncertain. Sequenced here: PBMCs, sampled around atezolizumab (anti-PD-L1) treatment. CDR3 DNA: TGTGCCAGCAGTCCGCAGCGAGGATGGGAAAAACTGTTTTTT. Translation: CASSPQRGWEKLFF.